This TCR beta chain was captured in a study of blood T cell repertoires in COVID-19. Overall study: Italy, Spain and the United States were the sources of the convalescent and acute COVID-19 samples. PBMCs, B-cell-depleted T cells, or T cells were the source of the cDNA or gDNA that made up the material.

From germline, CDR1 is ENHRY and CDR2 SYGVKD. The CDR3 runs to 18 residues. Trimming took off 10 bases at V and 2 bases at J, with 30 bases between the two ends. Clones were sequenced by immunoSEQ multiplex PCR, and TCRdb holds only the in-frame ones, with some missing. The profile shows around 91,000 clones, about 85% of them singletons. The sequenced sample was peripheral blood. The TCR originated in a human donor in a cohort sampled during active COVID-19. This rearrangement joins TRBV10-3 to TRBJ2-7; TRBD2 is a possible D gene (7 bases). The CDR3 here is CATNEGVLRSSGTYEQYF. CDR3 DNA: TGTGCCACCAACGAGGGGGTGTTGCGGTCTAGCGGAACCTACGAGCAGTACTTC.